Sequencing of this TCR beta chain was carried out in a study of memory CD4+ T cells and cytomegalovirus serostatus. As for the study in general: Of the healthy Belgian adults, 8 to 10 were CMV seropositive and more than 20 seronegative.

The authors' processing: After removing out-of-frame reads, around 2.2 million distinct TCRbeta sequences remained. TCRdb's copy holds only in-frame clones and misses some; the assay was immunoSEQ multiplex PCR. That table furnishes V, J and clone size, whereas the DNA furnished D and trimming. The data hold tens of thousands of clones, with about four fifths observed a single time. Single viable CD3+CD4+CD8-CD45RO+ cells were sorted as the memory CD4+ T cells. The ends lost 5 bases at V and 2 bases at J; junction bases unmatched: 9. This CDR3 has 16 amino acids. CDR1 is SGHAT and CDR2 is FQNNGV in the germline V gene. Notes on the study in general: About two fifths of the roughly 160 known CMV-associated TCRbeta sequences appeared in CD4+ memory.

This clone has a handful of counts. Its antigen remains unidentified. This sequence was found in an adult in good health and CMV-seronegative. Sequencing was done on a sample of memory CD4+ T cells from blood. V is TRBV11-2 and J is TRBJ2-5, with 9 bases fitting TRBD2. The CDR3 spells CASSPGGRGGQETQYF. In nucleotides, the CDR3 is TGTGCCAGCAGCCCCGGCGGGCGGGGGGGGCAAGAGACCCAGTACTTC.